A selection of T cell receptor beta chains follows, all from one sample in a study of blood T cell repertoires in COVID-19. Some clones are missing from TCRdb's copy, which holds only in-frame ones; the method was immunoSEQ multiplex PCR. The sample lists about 220,000 clones, 86% occurring once. Sample: PBMCs or T cells enriched from blood (not recorded which). The receptors come from a woman between 40 and 55 years old with acute COVID-19. The CDR3 runs from the conserved cysteine through the conserved F or W. The order of the fields is V gene, J gene, CDR3 protein.

>TRBV2|TRBJ1-1
CASSHRTESDTEAFF
>TRBV5-1|TRBJ1-2
CASRQGQAWNYGYTF
>TRBV7-3|TRBJ1-6
CASSSIGGGNSPLHF
>TRBV19|TRBJ2-7
CASSAPGQGNYEQYF
>TRBV7-8|TRBJ2-5
CASSLAALAGQETQYF
>TRBV2|TRBJ1-2
CASSLRTSLPGYTF
>TRBV7-9|TRBJ2-7
CASSSTSTRGRGSYEQYF
>TRBV6-5|TRBJ1-4
CASSYMADSMKLFF
>TRBV6-5|TRBJ1-1
CASIRDGSEAFF
>TRBV5-4|TRBJ1-4
CASSFDREGKLFF
>TRBV12-3/TRBV12-4|TRBJ2-1
CASSPTMNEQFF
>TRBV9|TRBJ2-3
CASSATSLAGDSTDTQYF
>TRBV5-6|TRBJ1-5
CASSLGLDSLGNQPQHF
>TRBV5-1|TRBJ2-1
CASSLGWPDNEQFF
>TRBV4-3|TRBJ1-6
CASTTGAGTNSPLHF
>TRBV6-5|TRBJ1-2
CASRSRDREANGYTF
>TRBV6-5|TRBJ1-1
CASSSFGRTEAFF
>TRBV7-3|TRBJ1-2
CASSLLGSRYGYTF
>TRBV6-5|TRBJ1-3
CASSYSGENTIYF
>TRBV2|TRBJ2-7
CASSETGQGNYEQYF
>TRBV19|TRBJ1-5
CASSIVADSNQPQHF
>TRBV6-5|TRBJ1-2
CASRTTLINYGYTF
>TRBV12-5|TRBJ1-2
CASGPAGTGSGYGYTF
>TRBV6-5|TRBJ1-1
CASSSPRQMNTEAFF
>TRBV11-2|TRBJ1-1
CASTRTRGPNTEAFF
>TRBV9|TRBJ2-7
CASSVQGRSSYEQYF
>TRBV19|TRBJ1-1
CASSIDGDRDSEAFF
>TRBV21-1|TRBJ2-1
CASEIGSVELRYEQFF
>TRBV5-1|TRBJ2-1
CASSPRGGKLNEQFF
>TRBV4-1|TRBJ1-2
CASSRGTGSTF
>TRBV25-1|TRBJ1-2
CASSGTAFRALTF
>TRBV12-2|TRBJ1-4
CASRSTGGGLNEKLFF
>TRBV5-1|TRBJ1-1
CASSFTVVGTEAFF
>TRBV9|TRBJ1-3
CASSPGQGTGNTIYF
>TRBV27|TRBJ2-1
CASSLLGGGAVSYNEQFF